Shown below are 16 T cell receptor beta chains from a single sample sequenced in a study of cytomegalovirus exposure and HLA in healthy donors. Primers: 60 Vbeta forward and 13 Jbeta reverse. Only in-frame clones appear in the TCRdb table, and some are missing; sequencing was by immunoSEQ multiplex PCR. The table includes 180,000 or so clones, more than 75% detected once. Sample: PBMCs. These receptor sequences come from a woman under 40 in good health and CMV-seropositive.

The chain links TRBV29-1 to TRBJ1-2; possibly TRBD1 for D (6 bases). CDR1 is SQVTM and CDR2 is ANQGSEA in the germline V gene. The CDR3 length is 15 residues. V was cut by 0 bases and J by 4 bases, with 15 bases left in between. The CDR3, as DNA: TGCAGCGTTGAAGATAGGTCGTCCAGGGGCTATGGCTACACCTTC. Translating gives CSVEDRSSRGYGYTF.

V is TRBV6-6 and J is TRBJ1-3; 9 bases are a match to TRBD1. The CDR3 loop spans 16 amino acids. Germline V CDR1 and CDR2: MNHNY, SVGAGI (reference sequence). Germline trimming cut 2 bases from V and 0 bases from J; bases unmatched to any gene: 2. The CDR3, as DNA: TGTGCCAGCAGTTACGAGACAGGGGGCTCTGGAAACACCATATATTTT. The encoded protein is CASSYETGGSGNTIYF.

In nucleotides, the CDR3 is TGTGCCAGCAGCATTCGGGACAGGGATAGCGTCCAATACGAGCAGTACTTC. Protein: CASSIRDRDSVQYEQYF. This chain joins TRBV7-9 and TRBJ2-7, with 9 bases fitting TRBD1. Germline values: CDR1 SEHNR, CDR2 FQNEAQ (reference sequence). The V segment lost 5 bases and the J segment 4 bases; nucleotides outside the gene matches: 15. The CDR3 consists of 17 residues.

The V gene is TRBV10-1, the J gene TRBJ2-7, with 13 bases fitting TRBD2. Germline assignment: CDR1 WNHNN and CDR2 SYGVQD (reference sequence). This CDR3 has 14 amino acids. After removal of 4 bases from V and 4 bases from J, the junction contained 1 base not matched to a gene. For the CDR3, the DNA is TGCGCCAGCAGTGGACTAGCGGGGGGATACGAGCAGTACTTC. This codes for CASSGLAGGYEQYF.

The gene calls are TRBV9 and TRBJ2-6; D not certain. The CDR3 has 16 residues. Trimming removed 1 base from V and 0 bases from J, with 8 bases in between. In germline, CDR1 is SGDLS, CDR2 YYNGEE. This chain's CDR3 is CASSVSDFSGANVLTF. For the CDR3, the DNA is TGTGCCAGCAGCGTAAGCGACTTCTCTGGGGCCAACGTCCTGACTTTC.

The V call is TRBV6-5, the J call TRBJ1-1; 9 bases agree with TRBD1. Germline CDR1 and CDR2: MNHEY and SVGAGI. The CDR3 spans 14 residues. J lost 6 bases, V lost 5 bases, and 7 bases had no gene match. In nucleotides, the CDR3 is TGTGCCAGCAGTAAAGGACAGGGGTTCCCTGAAGCTTTCTTT. The encoded protein is CASSKGQGFPEAFF.

With regard to this clone: One junction end does not reproduce the germline sequence, and a read error may be involved. The V gene is TRBV7-9, the J gene TRBJ2-1; 13 bases fit TRBD2. Germline CDR1 reads SEHNR; CDR2 reads FQNEAQ (reference sequence). The CDR3 is 18 amino acids. The CDR3 is CSSSSRPGTSGVLHEQFF. CDR3 in DNA: TGTTCCAGCAGCTCAAGACCCGGGACTAGCGGGGTTCTCCATGAGCAGTTCTTC. Supplemented by reference TRBV7-9 and TRBJ2-1, the full variable domain reads DTGVSQNPRHKITKRGQNVTFRCDPISEHNRLYWYRQTLGQGPEFLTYFQNEAQLEKSRLLSDRFSAERPKGSFSTLEIQRTEQGDSAMYLCSSSSRPGTSGVLHEQFFGPGTRLTVL.

V usage is TRBV15 and J usage is TRBJ2-3, with a possible D match to TRBD1 (6 bases). Germline lookup yields CDR1 LNHNV and CDR2 YYDKDF (reference sequence). Trimming shortened V by 6 bases and J by 6 bases, and 13 bases separated the two germline ends. The CDR3 extends over 13 amino acids. The CDR3 spells CATRGQSGDTQYF. The CDR3 DNA is TGTGCCACCAGAGGACAGTCCGGGGATACGCAGTATTTT.

This rearrangement joins TRBV7-6 to TRBJ2-5, with 9 bases identical to TRBD2. Germline CDR1 is SGHVS and CDR2 is FNYEAQ. The CDR3 is made up of 18 amino acids. J gave up 1 base and V 1 base, and 10 bases lay outside the gene matches. CDR3 amino acids: CASSLGGGAGGFQETQYF. DNA of the CDR3: TGTGCCAGCAGCTTAGGGGGTGGAGCGGGGGGATTCCAAGAGACCCAGTACTTC.

The chain has TRBV28 and TRBJ2-1, with D maybe TRBD1 (5 bases). The CDR3 sequence is 18 residues long. The V gene lost 6 bases and the J gene lost 6 bases, with 27 bases spanning the gap. CDR1 MDHEN and CDR2 SYDVKM come from the germline V gene. CDR3 residues: CASRPRDGQPGSLNEQFF. For the CDR3, the DNA is TGTGCCAGCAGGCCCCGTGATGGTCAGCCAGGGTCCCTCAATGAGCAGTTCTTC.

V gene TRBV18 combines with J gene TRBJ2-5, with a weak D call TRBD2 (5 bases). Germline CDR1 reads KGHSH; CDR2 reads LQKENI. CDR3 length: 14 amino acids. V gave up 1 base and J gave up 0 bases, with 6 bases separating them. CDR3 sequence: CASSPRGYQETQYF. The DNA for the CDR3 is TGTGCCAGCTCACCACGAGGGTACCAAGAGACCCAGTACTTC.

V is TRBV7-2 and J is TRBJ2-2, with D unresolved. Germline CDR1 reads SGHTA; CDR2 reads FQGNSA. This CDR3 comprises 13 residues. V was pared by 4 bases and J by 6 bases, with 9 bases between. This CDR3 reads CASSSTVAGELFF. In DNA form, the CDR3 reads TGTGCCAGCAGCTCTACTGTGGCCGGGGAGCTGTTTTTT.

A few counts support this clone. The V call is TRBV6-5, the J call TRBJ1-2; D ambiguous. V lost 10 bases to trimming and J lost 2 bases, with 8 bases between them. From germline, CDR1 is MNHEY and CDR2 SVGAGI. The CDR3 is 11 amino acids. CDR3 DNA: TGTGCCACCGTTACAAACTATGGCTACACCTTC. This sequence encodes CATVTNYGYTF.

Only a few counts were recorded for this clone. The V gene is TRBV2, the J gene TRBJ2-3; 15 bases align to TRBD2. Germline V gives CDR1 SNHLY, CDR2 FYNNEI. The ends lost 6 bases at V and 6 bases at J; junction bases unmatched: 10. The CDR3 is 17 residues long. CDR3 sequence reads: CASSPGTSGGQWDTQYF. The CDR3 coding sequence is TGTGCCAGCAGCCCCGGGACTAGCGGGGGGCAGTGGGATACGCAGTATTTT.

This sequence joins TRBV6-6 and TRBJ2-3; TRBD1 might be the D (6 bases). This CDR3 is built from 15 residues. Germline CDR1 is MNHNY and CDR2 is SVGAGI (reference sequence). V gave up 0 bases and J gave up 6 bases, with 13 bases separating them. CDR3 DNA: TGTGCCAGCAGTTACTCGAAGGGGGTTGGGGATACGCAGTATTTT. Its protein product is CASSYSKGVGDTQYF.

This rearrangement joins TRBV6-6 to TRBJ1-2, with 7 bases fitting TRBD1. Trimming removed 6 bases from V and 0 bases from J; junction bases left unmatched: 4. This CDR3 has 14 amino acids. CDR1 MNHNY and CDR2 SVGAGI come from the germline V gene (reference sequence). The CDR3: CASRRQGPNYGYTF. CDR3 coding DNA: TGTGCCAGCAGGAGACAGGGACCTAACTATGGCTACACCTTC.